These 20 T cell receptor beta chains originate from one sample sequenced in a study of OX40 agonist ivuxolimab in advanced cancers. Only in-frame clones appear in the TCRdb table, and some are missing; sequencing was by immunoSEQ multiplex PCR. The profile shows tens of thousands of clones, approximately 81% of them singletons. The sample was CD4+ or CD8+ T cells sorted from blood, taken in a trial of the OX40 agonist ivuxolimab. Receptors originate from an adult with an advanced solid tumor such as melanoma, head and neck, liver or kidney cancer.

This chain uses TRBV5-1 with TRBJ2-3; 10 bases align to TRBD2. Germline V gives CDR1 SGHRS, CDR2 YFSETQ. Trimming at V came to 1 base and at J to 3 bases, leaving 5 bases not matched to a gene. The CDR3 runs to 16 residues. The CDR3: CASSLPSGSITDTQYF. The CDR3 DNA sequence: TGCGCCAGCAGCTTGCCTAGCGGGAGCATTACAGATACGCAGTATTTT.

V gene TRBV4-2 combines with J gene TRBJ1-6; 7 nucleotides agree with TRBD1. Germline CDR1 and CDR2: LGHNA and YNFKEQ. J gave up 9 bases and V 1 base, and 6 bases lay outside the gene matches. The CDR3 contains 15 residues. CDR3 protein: CASSQVKTGFSPLHF. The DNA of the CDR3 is TGTGCCAGCAGCCAAGTAAAGACAGGGTTTTCACCCCTCCACTTT.

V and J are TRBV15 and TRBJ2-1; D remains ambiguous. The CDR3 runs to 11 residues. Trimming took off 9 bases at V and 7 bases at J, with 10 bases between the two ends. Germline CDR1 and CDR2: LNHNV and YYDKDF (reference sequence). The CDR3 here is CATLGANEQFF. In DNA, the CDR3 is TGTGCCACTCTAGGCGCTAATGAGCAGTTCTTC.

The DNA of the CDR3 is TGTGCCAGCAGCAAAAGAAGGGACTGGAGACCCGCGAGGGGAGATACGCAGTATTTT. Translated: CASSKRRDWRPARGDTQYF. V is TRBV21-1 and J is TRBJ2-3; TRBD2 is the table's D call and was not checked against the DNA. TRBV21-1 is a pseudogene segment. The CDR3 covers 19 residues.

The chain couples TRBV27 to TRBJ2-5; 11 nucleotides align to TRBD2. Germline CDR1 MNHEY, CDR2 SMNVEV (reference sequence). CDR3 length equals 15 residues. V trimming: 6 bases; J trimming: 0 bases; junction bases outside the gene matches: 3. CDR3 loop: CASRGLAEYQETQYF. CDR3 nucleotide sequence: TGTGCCAGCAGGGGACTAGCGGAGTACCAAGAGACCCAGTACTTC.

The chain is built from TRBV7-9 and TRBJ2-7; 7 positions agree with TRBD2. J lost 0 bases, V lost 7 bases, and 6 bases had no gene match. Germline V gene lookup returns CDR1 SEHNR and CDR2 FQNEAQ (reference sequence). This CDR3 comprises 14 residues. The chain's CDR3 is CASTPRTSSYEQYF. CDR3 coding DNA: TGTGCCAGCACCCCAAGGACTAGCTCCTACGAGCAGTACTTC.

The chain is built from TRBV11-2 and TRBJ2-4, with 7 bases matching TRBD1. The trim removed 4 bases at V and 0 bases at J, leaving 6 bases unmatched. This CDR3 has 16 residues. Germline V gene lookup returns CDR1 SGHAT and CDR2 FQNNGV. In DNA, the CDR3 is TGTGCCAGCAGCTCATGGACAGGCTTAGCCAAAAACATTCAGTACTTC. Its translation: CASSSWTGLAKNIQYF.

CDR3 nucleotide sequence: TGTGCCAGCAGCTTGTTCGGCGGGAATAACAATGAGCAGTTCTTC. It specifies CASSLFGGNNNEQFF. The V gene is TRBV5-6, the J gene TRBJ2-1; possibly TRBD2 for D (6 bases). Germline loops: CDR1 SGHDT, CDR2 YYEEEE. Trimming left V 1 base short and J 5 bases short, with 13 bases between. CDR3 length: 15 residues.

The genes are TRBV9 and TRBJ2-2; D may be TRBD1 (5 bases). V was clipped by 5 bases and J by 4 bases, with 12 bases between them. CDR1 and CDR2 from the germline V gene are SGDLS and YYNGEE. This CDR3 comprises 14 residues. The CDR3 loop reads CASRARATTGELFF. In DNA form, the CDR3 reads TGTGCCAGCAGGGCCAGGGCGACCACCGGGGAGCTGTTTTTT.

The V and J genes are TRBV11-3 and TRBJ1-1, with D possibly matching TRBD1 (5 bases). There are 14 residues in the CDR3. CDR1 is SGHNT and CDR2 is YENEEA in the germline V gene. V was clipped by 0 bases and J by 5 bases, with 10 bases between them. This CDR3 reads CASSLDRGGTEAFF. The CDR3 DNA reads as TGTGCCAGCAGCTTAGATAGGGGTGGGACTGAAGCTTTCTTT.

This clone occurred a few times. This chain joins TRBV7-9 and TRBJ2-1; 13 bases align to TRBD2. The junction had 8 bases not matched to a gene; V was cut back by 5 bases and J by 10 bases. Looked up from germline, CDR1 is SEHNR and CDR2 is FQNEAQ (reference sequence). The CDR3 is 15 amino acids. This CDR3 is CASSPRTSGRGEQFF. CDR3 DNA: TGTGCCAGCAGCCCGAGGACTAGCGGGAGAGGAGAGCAGTTCTTC.

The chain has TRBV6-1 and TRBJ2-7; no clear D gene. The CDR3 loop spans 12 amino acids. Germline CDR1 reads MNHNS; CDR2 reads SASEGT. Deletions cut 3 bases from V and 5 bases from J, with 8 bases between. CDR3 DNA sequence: TGTGCCAGCAGTGAGAGCATGGACGAGCAGTACGTC. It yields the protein CASSESMDEQYV.

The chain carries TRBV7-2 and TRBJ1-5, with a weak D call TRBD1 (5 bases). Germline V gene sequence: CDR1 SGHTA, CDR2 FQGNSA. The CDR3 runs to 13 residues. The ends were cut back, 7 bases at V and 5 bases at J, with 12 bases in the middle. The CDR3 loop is CASTRDRDQPQHF. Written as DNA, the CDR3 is TGTGCCAGCACCCGCGACAGAGATCAGCCCCAGCATTTT.

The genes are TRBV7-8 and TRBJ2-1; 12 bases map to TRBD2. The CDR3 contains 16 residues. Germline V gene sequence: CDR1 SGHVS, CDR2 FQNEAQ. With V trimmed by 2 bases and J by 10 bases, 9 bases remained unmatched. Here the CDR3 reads CASSLLLAGGAWEQFF. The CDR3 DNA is TGTGCCAGCAGCTTACTGCTAGCGGGAGGGGCGTGGGAGCAGTTCTTC.

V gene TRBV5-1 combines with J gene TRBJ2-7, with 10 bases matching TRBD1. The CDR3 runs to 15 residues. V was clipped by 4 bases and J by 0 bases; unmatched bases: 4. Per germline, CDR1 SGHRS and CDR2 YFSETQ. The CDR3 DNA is TGCGCCAGCAGCGCCGGGACAGGGGTCTCCTACGAGCAGTACTTC. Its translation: CASSAGTGVSYEQYF.

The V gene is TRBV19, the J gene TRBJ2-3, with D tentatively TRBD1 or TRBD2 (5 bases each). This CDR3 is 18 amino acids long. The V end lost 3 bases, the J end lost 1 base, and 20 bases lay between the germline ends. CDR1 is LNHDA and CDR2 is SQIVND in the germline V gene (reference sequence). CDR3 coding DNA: TGTGCCAGTAGTATGCTCTCAGGGAGCGGTGGGGGCACAGATACGCAGTATTTT. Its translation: CASSMLSGSGGGTDTQYF.

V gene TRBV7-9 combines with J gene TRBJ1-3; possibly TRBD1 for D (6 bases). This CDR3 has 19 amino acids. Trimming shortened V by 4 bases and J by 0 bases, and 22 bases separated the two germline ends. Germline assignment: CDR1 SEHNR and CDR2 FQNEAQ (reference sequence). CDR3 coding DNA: TGTGCCAGCAGCTACCCGGGACGAAGGGGGTCCAGCTCTGGAAACACCATATATTTT. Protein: CASSYPGRRGSSSGNTIYF. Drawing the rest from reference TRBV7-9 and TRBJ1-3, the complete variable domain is DTGVSQNPRHKITKRGQNVTFRCDPISEHNRLYWYRQTLGQGPEFLTYFQNEAQLEKSRLLSDRFSAERPKGSFSTLEIQRTEQGDSAMYLCASSYPGRRGSSSGNTIYFGEGSWLTVV.

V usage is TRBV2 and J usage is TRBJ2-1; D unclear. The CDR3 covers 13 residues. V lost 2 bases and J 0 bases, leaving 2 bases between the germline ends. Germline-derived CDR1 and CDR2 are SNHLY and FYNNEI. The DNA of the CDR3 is TGTGCCAGCAGTGAAAGCTCCTACAATGAGCAGTTCTTC. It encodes CASSESSYNEQFF.

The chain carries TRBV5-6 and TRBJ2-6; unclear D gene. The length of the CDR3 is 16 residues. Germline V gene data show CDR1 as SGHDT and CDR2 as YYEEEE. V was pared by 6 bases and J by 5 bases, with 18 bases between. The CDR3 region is CASTWSSQSRANVLTF. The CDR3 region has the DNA TGTGCCAGCACTTGGAGCTCACAAAGTCGGGCCAACGTCCTGACTTTC.

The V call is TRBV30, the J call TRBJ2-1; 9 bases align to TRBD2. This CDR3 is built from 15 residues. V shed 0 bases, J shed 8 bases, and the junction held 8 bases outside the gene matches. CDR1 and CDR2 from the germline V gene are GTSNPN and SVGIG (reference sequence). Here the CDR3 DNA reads TGTGCCTGGAGTGTAGTGGCGGGAGGGAGCGATGAGCAGTTCTTC. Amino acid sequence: CAWSVVAGGSDEQFF.